The clone carrying this T cell receptor (beta chain) was counted between two and nine times. The antigen is not known. The sample originates from a study of T cells in Graves' hyperthyroidism and ophthalmopathy. Looking at the study overall: Peripheral blood was drawn at first diagnosis, prior to all treatment. Study-wide points: The authors' 13 V-J model separated ophthalmopathy from stable hyperthyroidism. Blood also showed most of the thyroid clonotypes that were expanded above 0.001.

The CDR3 sequence is 15 residues long. The V gene's germline CDR1 is DFQATT and CDR2 SNEGSKA (reference sequence). The V and J ends lost 2 bases and 4 bases respectively, with 17 bases between them. Amplification targeted TCR beta CDR3 regions from RNA transcripts. TCR CDR3 underwent first-round RT-PCR with the HTBI primer set. MiXCR, applied by TCRdb to the multiplex PCR reads, yields one record per CDR3 protein. The profile shows approximately 400,000 distinct CDR3 sequences, 15% to 19% of them singletons. The clonotype originates from a woman under 30 with Graves' hyperthyroidism that later progressed to Graves' ophthalmopathy. The chain employs TRBV20-1 and TRBJ2-5; either TRBD1 or TRBD2 may supply D (5 bases each). Material: blood. The CDR3 coding sequence is TGCAGTGCTAGACCCCGGGACCGGATTGGAGAGACCCAGTACTTC. This sequence encodes CSARPRDRIGETQYF.